Here is one T cell receptor beta chain with its context. The data are from a study of CD8 T cells in acute hepatitis C reinfection. Data came from immunoSEQ multiplex PCR; TCRdb stores just in-frame clones and leaves some out. The sample lists 30,000 to 40,000 clones; roughly 88% were seen once. Trimming cost V 6 bases and J 8 bases; bases outside gene matches: 19. The CDR3 is made up of 17 amino acids. The V gene's germline CDR1 is SGHVS and CDR2 FNYEAQ. Time point in this sample: naive CD8 control sorted from an acute-time-point sample. The sequenced sample consisted of naive CD8+ T cells from PBMCs. The chain employs TRBV7-6 and TRBJ2-1; TRBD1 aligns across 7 bases. The receptor was derived from a woman in her late teens or twenties who spontaneously cleared hepatitis C infection. CDR3 bases: TGTGCCAGCAGTCCTCCCCCACCGGGACAGCTTCTCCATGAGCAGTTCTTC. Its protein product is CASSPPPPGQLLHEQFF.